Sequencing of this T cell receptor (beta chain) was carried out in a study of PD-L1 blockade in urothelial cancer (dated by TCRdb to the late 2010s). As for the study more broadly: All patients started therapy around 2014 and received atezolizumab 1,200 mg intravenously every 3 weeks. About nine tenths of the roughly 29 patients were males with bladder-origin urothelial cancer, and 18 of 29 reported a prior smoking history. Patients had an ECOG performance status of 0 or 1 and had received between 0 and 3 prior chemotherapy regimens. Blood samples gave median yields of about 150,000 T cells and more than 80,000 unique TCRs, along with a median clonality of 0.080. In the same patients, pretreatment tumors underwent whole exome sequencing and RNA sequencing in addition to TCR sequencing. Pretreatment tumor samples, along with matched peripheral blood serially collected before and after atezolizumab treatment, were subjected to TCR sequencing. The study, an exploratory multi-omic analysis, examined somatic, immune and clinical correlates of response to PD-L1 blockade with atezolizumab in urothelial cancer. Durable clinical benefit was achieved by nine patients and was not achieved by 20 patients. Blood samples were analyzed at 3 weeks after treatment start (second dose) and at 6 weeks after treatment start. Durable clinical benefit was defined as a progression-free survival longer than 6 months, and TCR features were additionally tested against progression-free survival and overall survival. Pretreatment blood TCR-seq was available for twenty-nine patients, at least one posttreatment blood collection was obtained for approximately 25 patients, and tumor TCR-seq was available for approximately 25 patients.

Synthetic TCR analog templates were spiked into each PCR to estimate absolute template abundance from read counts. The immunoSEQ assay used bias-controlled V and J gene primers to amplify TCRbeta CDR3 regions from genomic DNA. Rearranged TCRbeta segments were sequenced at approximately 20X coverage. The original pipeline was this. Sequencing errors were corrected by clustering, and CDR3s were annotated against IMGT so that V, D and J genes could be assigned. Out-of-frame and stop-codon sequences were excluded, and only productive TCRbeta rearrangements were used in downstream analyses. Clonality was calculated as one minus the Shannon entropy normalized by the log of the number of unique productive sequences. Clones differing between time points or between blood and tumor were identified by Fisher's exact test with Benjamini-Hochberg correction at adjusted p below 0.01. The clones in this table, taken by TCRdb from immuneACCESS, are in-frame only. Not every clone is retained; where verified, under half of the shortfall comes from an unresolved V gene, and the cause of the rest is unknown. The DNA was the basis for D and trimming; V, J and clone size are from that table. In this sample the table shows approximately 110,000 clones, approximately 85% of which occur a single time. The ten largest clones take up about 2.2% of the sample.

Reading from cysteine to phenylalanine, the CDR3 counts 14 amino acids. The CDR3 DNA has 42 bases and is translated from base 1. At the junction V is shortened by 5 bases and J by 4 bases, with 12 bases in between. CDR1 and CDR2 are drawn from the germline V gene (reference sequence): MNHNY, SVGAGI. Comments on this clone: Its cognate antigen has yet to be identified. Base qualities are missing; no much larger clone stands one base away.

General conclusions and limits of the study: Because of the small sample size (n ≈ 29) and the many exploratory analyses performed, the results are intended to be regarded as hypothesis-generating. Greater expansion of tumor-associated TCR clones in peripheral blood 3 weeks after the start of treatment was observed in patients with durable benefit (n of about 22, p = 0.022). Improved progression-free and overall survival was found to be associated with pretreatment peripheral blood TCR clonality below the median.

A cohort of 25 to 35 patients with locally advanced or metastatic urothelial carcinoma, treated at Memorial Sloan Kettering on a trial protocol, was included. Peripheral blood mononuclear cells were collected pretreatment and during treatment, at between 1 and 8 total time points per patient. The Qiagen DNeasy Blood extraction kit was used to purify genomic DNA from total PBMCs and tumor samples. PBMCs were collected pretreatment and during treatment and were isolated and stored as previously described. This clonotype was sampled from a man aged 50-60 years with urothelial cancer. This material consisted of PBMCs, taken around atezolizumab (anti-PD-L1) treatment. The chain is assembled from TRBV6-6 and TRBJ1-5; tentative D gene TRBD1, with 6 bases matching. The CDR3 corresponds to CASSQSDSNQPQHF. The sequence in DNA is TGTGCCAGCAGTCAATCGGACAGTAATCAGCCCCAGCATTTT.